The clone carrying this TCR beta chain was seen only once. Its specificity is not known. These data come from a study of cytomegalovirus exposure and HLA in healthy donors. Produced via immunoSEQ multiplex PCR; TCRdb's table is partial and in-frame only. Of 130,000 to 150,000 clones listed, roughly nine tenths are singletons. General study results and limits: In vitro testing confirmed a few CMV-associated chains as specific for CMV antigens.

This clonotype originated in a woman aged 18-29 years in good health and CMV-seropositive. The source material was PBMCs.

The DNA for the CDR3 is TGTGCCAGCAGACCTCAGGGATTCCAAGAGACCCAGTACTTC. This gives the protein CASRPQGFQETQYF. The chain combines TRBV11-2 with TRBJ2-5; possibly TRBD1 for D (5 bases). Germline assignment: CDR1 SGHAT and CDR2 FQNNGV. The CDR3 runs to 14 residues. Trimming shortened V by 6 bases and J by 1 base, and 12 bases separated the two germline ends.